This section outlines one T cell receptor (beta chain) sequence together with its context. The antigen remains undetermined. This sample is part of a study of T cell repertoires in cytomegalovirus infection. About the research overall: Public TCR beta signatures indicated both CMV infection and matching HLA type. Study-wide results and limits: The ex vivo response was dominated by HLA-C-restricted CMV-specific TCR beta clonotypes. Summed public TCR beta family frequency identified CMV carriers bearing the relevant HLA.

TCRdb re-called the reads with MiXCR, one entry per CDR3 protein. The sample holds about 260,000 distinct CDR3 sequences; around 9% are singletons and the top ten take roughly 15%. Germline V gene sequence: CDR1 MDHEN, CDR2 SYDVKM. V was cut by 3 bases and J by 3 bases, with 12 bases left in between. CDR3 size: 14 residues. Sequencing was done on a sample of PBMCs. The chain has TRBV28 and TRBJ2-7; maybe TRBD2 (5 bases). The TCR sequence derives from a human donor in good health (CMV status not recorded). Some clones in this sample may be carry-over from other donors' samples. The CDR3 DNA reads TGTGCCAGCAGTTTGTCCGGAGGAGTCTACGAGCAGTACTTC. Translation: CASSLSGGVYEQYF.